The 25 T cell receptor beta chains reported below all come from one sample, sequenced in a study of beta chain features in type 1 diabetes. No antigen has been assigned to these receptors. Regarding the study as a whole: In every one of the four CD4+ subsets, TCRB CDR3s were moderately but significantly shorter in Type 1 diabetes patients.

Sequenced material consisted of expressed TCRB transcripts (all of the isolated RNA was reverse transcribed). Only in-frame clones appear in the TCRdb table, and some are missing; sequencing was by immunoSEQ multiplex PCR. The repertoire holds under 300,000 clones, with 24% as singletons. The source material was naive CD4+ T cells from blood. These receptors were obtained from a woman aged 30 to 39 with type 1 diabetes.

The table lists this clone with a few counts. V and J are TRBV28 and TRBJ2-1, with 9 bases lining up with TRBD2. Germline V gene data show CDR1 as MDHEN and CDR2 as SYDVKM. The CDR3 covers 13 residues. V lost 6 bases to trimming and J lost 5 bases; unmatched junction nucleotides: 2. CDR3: CASSWTSDNEQFF. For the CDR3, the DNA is TGTGCCAGCAGCTGGACTAGCGACAATGAGCAGTTCTTC.

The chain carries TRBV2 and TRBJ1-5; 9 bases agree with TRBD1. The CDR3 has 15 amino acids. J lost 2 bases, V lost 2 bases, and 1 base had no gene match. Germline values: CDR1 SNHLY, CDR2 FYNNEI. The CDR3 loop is CASSERTGGNQPQHF. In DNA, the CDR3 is TGTGCCAGCAGTGAACGGACAGGGGGCAATCAGCCCCAGCATTTT.

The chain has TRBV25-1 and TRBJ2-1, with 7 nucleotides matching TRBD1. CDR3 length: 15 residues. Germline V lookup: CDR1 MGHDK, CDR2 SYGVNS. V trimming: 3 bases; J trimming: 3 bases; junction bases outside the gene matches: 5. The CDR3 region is CASSDRRQGYNEQFF. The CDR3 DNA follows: TGTGCCAGCAGTGATCGGAGACAGGGCTACAATGAGCAGTTCTTC.

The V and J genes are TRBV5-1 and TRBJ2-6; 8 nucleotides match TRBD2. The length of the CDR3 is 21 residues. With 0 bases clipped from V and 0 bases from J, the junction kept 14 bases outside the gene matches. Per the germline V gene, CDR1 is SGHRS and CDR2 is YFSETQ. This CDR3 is CASSLGGGSGRAPSGANVLTF. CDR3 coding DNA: TGCGCCAGCAGCTTGGGGGGCGGGAGCGGGAGAGCCCCCTCTGGGGCCAACGTCCTGACTTTC.

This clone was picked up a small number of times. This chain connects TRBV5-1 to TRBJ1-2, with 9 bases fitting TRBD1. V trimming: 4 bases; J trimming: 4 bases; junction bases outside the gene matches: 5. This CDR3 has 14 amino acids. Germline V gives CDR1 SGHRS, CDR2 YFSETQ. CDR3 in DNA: TGCGCCAGCAGCCGGACAGGGGACACCTATGGCTACACCTTC. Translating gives CASSRTGDTYGYTF.

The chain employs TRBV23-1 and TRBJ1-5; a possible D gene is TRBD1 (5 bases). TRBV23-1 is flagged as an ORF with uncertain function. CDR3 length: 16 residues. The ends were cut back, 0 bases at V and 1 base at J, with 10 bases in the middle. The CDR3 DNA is TGCGCCAGCAGTCAATCGGCAGGGAGGAGCAATCAGCCCCAGCATTTT. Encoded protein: CASSQSAGRSNQPQHF.

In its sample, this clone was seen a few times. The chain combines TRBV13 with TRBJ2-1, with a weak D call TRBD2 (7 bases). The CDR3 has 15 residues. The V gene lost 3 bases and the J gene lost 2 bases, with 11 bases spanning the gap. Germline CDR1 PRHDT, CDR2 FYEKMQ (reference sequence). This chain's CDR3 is CASSLGGRTYNEQFF. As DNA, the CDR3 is TGTGCCAGCAGCTTGGGGGGGCGGACCTACAATGAGCAGTTCTTC.

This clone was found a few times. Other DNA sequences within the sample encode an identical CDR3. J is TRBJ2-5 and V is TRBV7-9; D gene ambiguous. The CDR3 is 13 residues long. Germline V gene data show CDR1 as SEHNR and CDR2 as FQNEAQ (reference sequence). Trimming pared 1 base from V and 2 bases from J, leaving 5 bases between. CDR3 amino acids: CASSLGLQETQYF. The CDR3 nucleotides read TGTGCCAGCAGCTTAGGACTTCAAGAGACCCAGTACTTC.

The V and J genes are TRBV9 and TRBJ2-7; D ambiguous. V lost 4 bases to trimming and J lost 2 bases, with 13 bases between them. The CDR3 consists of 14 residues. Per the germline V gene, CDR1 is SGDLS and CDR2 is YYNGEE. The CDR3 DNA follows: TGTGCCAGCAGCTCCCGACTGAGCACCTACGAGCAGTACTTC. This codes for CASSSRLSTYEQYF.

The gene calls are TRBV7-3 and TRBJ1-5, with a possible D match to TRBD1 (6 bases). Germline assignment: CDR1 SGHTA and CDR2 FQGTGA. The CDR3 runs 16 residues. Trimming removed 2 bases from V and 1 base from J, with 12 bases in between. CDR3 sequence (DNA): TGTGCCAGCAGCTTACCGGGGGGCAGGAGCAATCAGCCCCAGCATTTT. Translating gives CASSLPGGRSNQPQHF.

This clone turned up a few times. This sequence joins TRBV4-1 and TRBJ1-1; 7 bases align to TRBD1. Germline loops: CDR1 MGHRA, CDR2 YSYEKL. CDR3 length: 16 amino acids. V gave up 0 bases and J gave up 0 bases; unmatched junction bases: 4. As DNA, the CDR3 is TGCGCCAGCAGCCAAGATACCGACAGGGTGAACACTGAAGCTTTCTTT. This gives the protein CASSQDTDRVNTEAFF.

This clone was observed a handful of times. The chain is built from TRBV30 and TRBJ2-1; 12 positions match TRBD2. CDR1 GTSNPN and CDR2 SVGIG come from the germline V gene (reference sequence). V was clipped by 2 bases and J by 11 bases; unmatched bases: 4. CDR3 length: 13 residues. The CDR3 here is CAWSPGLAGQQFF. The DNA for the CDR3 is TGTGCCTGGAGTCCGGGACTAGCGGGCCAGCAGTTCTTC.

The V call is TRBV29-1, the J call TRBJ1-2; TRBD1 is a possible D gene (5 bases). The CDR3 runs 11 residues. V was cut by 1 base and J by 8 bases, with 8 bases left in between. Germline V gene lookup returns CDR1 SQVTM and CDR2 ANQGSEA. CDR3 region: CSVEGGVGYTF. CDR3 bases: TGCAGCGTTGAAGGGGGGGTCGGCTACACCTTC. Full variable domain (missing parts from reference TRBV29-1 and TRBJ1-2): SAVISQKPSRDICQRGTSLTIQCQVDSQVTMMFWYRQQPGQSLTLIATANQGSEATYESGFVIDKFPISRPNLTFSTLTVSNMSPEDSSIYLCSVEGGVGYTFGSGTRLTVV.

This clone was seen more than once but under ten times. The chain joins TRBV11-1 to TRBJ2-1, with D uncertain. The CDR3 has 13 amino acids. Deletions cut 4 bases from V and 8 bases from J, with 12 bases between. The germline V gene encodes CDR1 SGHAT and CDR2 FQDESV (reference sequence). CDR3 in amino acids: CASSSERGDEQFF. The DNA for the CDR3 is TGTGCCAGCAGCTCCGAGAGAGGCGATGAGCAGTTCTTC.

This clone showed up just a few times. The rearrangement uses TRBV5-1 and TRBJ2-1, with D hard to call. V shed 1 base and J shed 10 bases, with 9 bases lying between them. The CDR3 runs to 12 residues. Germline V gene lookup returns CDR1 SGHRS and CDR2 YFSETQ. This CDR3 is CASSLQDGEQFF. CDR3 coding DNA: TGCGCCAGCAGCTTGCAAGATGGCGAGCAGTTCTTC. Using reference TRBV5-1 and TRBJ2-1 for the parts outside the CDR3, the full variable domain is KAGVTQTPRYLIKTRGQQVTLSCSPISGHRSVSWYQQTPGQGLQFLFEYFSETQRNKGNFPGRFSGRQFSNSRSEMNVSTLELGDSALYLCASSLQDGEQFFGPGTRLTVL.

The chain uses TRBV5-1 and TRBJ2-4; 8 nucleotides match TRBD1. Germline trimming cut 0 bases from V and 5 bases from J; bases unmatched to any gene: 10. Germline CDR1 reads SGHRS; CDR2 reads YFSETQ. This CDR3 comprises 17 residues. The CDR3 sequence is CASSLVTLTGDQNIQYF. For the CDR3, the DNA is TGCGCCAGCAGCTTGGTCACCCTGACAGGGGACCAAAACATTCAGTACTTC.

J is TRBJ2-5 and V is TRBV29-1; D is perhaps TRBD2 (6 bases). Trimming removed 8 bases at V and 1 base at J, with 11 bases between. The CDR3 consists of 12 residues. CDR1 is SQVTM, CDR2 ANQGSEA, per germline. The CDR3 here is CSSRRAQETQYF. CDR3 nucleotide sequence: TGCAGCTCGCGGAGGGCCCAAGAGACCCAGTACTTC.

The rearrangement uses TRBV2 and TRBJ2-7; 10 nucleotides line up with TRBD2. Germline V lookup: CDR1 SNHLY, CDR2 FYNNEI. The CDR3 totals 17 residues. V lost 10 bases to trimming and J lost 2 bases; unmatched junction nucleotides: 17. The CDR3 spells CAITEVAGGPTAYEQYF. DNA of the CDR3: TGTGCCATCACTGAGGTAGCGGGAGGACCAACCGCCTACGAGCAGTACTTC.

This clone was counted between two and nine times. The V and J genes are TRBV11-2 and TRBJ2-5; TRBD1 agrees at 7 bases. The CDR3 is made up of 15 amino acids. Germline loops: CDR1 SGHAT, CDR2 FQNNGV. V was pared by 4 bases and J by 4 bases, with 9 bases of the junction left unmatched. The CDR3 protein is CASSSPHRGRETQYF. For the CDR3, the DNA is TGTGCCAGCAGCTCCCCACACAGGGGAAGAGAGACCCAGTACTTC.

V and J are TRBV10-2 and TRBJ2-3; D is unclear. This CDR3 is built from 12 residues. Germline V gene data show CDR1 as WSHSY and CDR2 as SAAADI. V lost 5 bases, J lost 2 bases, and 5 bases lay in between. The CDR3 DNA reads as TGCGCCAGCAGTTACACCACAGATACGCAGTATTTT. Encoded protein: CASSYTTDTQYF.

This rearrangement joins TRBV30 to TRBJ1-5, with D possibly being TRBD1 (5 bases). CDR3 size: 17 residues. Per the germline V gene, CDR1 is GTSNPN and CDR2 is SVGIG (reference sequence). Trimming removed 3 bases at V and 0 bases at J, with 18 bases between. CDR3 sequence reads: CAWRPFAGEYSNQPQHF. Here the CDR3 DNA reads TGTGCCTGGAGGCCCTTTGCGGGGGAGTATAGCAATCAGCCCCAGCATTTT.

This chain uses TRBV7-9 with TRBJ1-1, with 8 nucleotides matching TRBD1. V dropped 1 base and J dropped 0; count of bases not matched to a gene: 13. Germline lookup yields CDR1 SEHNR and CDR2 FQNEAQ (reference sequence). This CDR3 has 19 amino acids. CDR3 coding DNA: TGTGCCAGCAGCTTAGAGGGACAGGCCCCGCGACCCCTGAACACTGAAGCTTTCTTT. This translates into CASSLEGQAPRPLNTEAFF.

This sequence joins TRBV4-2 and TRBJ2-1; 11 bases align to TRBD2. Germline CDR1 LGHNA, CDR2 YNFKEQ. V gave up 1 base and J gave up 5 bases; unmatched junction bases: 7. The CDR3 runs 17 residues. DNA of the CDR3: TGTGCCAGCAGCCAAGCTGCAGGACTAGCGGGTAACAATGAGCAGTTCTTC. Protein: CASSQAAGLAGNNEQFF.

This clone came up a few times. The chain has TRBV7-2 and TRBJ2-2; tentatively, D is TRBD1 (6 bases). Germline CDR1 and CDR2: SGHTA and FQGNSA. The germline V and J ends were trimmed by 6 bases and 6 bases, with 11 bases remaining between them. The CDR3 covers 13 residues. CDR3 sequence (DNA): TGTGCCAGCAGACAGGGTACCTCCGGGGAGCTGTTTTTT. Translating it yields CASRQGTSGELFF.

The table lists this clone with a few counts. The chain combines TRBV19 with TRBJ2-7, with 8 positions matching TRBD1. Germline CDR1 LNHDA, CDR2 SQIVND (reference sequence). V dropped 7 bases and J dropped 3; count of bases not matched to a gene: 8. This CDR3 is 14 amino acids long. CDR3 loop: CASNEGQGRYEQYF. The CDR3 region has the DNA TGTGCCAGTAACGAAGGACAGGGCCGCTACGAGCAGTACTTC.